A single sample gave rise to the 6 T cell receptor beta chains below, sequenced in a study of blood T cell repertoires in COVID-19. Clones were sequenced by immunoSEQ multiplex PCR, and TCRdb holds only the in-frame ones, with some missing. The data contain fewer than 200,000 clones, about four fifths of them singletons. Sequenced sample: peripheral blood. Receptors were obtained from an older woman with COVID-19, enrolled during active disease.

This chain links TRBV19 with TRBJ2-1, with D possibly matching TRBD1 (5 bases). Germline V gene lookup returns CDR1 LNHDA and CDR2 SQIVND (reference sequence). With 4 bases removed from V and 6 bases from J, the gap between germline ends came to 19 bases. The CDR3 length is 16 residues. This chain's CDR3 is CASSRGRGISRNEQFF. Written as DNA, the CDR3 is TGTGCCAGTAGTAGGGGTAGGGGAATATCACGCAATGAGCAGTTCTTC.

The rearrangement joins TRBV15 to TRBJ1-5; a possible D gene is TRBD1 (6 bases). With 1 base removed from V and 2 bases from J, the gap between germline ends came to 15 bases. The germline V gene has CDR1 LNHNV and CDR2 YYDKDF (reference sequence). The CDR3 is made up of 17 amino acids. Here the CDR3 reads CATSRAGVGEGNQPQHF. The CDR3 nucleotides are TGTGCCACCAGCAGAGCAGGGGTTGGTGAGGGCAATCAGCCCCAGCATTTT.

The rearrangement uses TRBV28 and TRBJ2-7, with TRBD1 matching over 7 bases. V trimming: 7 bases; J trimming: 2 bases; junction bases outside the gene matches: 5. The CDR3 runs 13 residues. Germline V lookup: CDR1 MDHEN, CDR2 SYDVKM. As DNA, the CDR3 is TGTGCCAGCAAATCCGGGACAGCCTACGAGCAGTACTTC. Translating gives CASKSGTAYEQYF. Variable domain in full (rest from reference TRBV28 and TRBJ2-7): DVKVTQSSRYLVKRTGEKVFLECVQDMDHENMFWYRQDPGLGLRLIYFSYDVKMKEKGDIPEGYSVSREKKERFSLILESASTNQTSMYLCASKSGTAYEQYFGPGTRLTVT.

The rearrangement uses TRBV18 and TRBJ1-1, with D perhaps TRBD1 (5 bases). V was shortened by 0 bases and J by 2 bases, with 10 bases between the two germline ends. Germline assignment: CDR1 KGHSH and CDR2 LQKENI. This CDR3 contains 15 residues. CDR3 coding DNA: TGTGCCAGCTCACCACCCGGGGGGGGAAACACTGAAGCTTTCTTT. It yields the protein CASSPPGGGNTEAFF. Looking up the rest from reference TRBV18 and TRBJ1-1 gives the full variable domain: NAGVMQNPRHLVRRRGQEARLRCSPMKGHSHVYWYRQLPEEGLKFMVYLQKENIIDESGMPKERFSAEFPKEGPSILRIQQVVRGDSAAYFCASSPPGGGNTEAFFGQGTRLTVV.

This chain links TRBV28 with TRBJ1-5; possible D gene TRBD1, 5 bases. Germline-derived CDR1 and CDR2 are MDHEN and SYDVKM. CDR3 length: 14 residues. V lost 3 bases and J lost 9, with 15 bases in between. The CDR3 nucleotides are TGTGCCAGCAGTTTTCCCAGGAGGGGAGGGCCCCAGCATTTT. Amino acid sequence: CASSFPRRGGPQHF.

This chain uses TRBV4-2 with TRBJ2-3; a possible D gene is TRBD2 (7 bases). V was clipped by 8 bases and J by 0 bases, with 15 bases between them. CDR1 and CDR2 from the germline V gene are LGHNA and YNFKEQ. This CDR3 has 15 amino acids. CDR3 protein: CASVGASGSTDTQYF. The CDR3 nucleotides read TGTGCCAGCGTGGGGGCTAGCGGAAGCACAGATACGCAGTATTTT.